This T cell receptor (beta chain) is drawn from a study of cytomegalovirus exposure and HLA in healthy donors. Study-level results: One variant, a missense change in DCLRE1C, was linked in a later analysis to TCR beta V- and J-gene trimming.

Both 60 Vbeta primers and 13 Jbeta primers went into the PCR. Measured with immunoSEQ multiplex PCR; TCRdb has only the in-frame clones, and not every one. The sample lists roughly 150,000 clones, 80% to 85% occurring once. A note on this clone: The antigen is undetermined.

V lost 2 bases to trimming and J lost 2 bases, with 10 bases between them. CDR3 length equals 14 residues. Germline V lookup: CDR1 PRHDT, CDR2 FYEKMQ (reference sequence). This TCR was recovered from a man younger than 40 in good health and CMV-seronegative. Sequences were obtained from PBMCs. The chain employs TRBV13 and TRBJ2-7; perhaps TRBD1 as D (5 bases). The CDR3 DNA follows: TGTGCCAGCAGCTTACAGGTCAGGGCCTACGAGCAGTACTTC. Translating it yields CASSLQVRAYEQYF.